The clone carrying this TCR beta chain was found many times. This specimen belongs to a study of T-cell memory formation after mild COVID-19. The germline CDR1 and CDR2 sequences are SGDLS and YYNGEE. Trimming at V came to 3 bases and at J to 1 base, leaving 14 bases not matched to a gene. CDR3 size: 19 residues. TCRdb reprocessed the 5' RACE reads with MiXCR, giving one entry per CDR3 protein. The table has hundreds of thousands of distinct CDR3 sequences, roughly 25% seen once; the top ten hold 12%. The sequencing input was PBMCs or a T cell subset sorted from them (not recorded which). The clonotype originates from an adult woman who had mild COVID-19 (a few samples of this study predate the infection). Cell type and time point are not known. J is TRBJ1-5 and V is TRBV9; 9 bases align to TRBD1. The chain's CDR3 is CASSGQGDLRGLSNQPQHF. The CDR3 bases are TGTGCCAGCAGCGGACAGGGGGATCTTAGAGGTTTGAGCAATCAGCCCCAGCATTTT.